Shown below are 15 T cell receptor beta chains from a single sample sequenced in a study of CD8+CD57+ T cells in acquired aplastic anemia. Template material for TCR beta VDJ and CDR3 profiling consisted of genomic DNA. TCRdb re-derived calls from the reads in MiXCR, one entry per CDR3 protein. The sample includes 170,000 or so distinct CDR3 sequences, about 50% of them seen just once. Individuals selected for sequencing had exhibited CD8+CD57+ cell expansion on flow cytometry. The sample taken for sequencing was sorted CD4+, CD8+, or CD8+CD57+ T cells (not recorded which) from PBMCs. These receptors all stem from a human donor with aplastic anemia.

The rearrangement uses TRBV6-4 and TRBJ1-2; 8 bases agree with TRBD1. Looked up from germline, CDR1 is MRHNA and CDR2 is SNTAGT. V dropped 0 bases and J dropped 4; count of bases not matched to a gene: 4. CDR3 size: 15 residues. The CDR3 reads CASSDSAGGSYGYTF. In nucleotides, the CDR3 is TGTGCCAGCAGTGACTCAGCAGGGGGCAGCTATGGCTACACCTTC.

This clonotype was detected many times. CDR3 region: CASSLAGATDTQYF. The CDR3 region has the DNA TGTGCCAGCAGCTTAGCGGGAGCCACAGATACGCAGTATTTT. The V gene is TRBV7-2, the J gene TRBJ2-3; the D gene is possibly TRBD2 (5 bases). The CDR3 extends over 14 amino acids. Germline values: CDR1 SGHTA, CDR2 FQGNSA. The V and J ends lost 0 bases and 2 bases respectively, with 6 bases between them. Looking up the rest from reference TRBV7-2 and TRBJ2-3 gives the full variable domain: GAGVSQSPSNKVTEKGKDVELRCDPISGHTALYWYRQSLGQGLEFLIYFQGNSAPDKSGLPSDRFSAERTGGSVSTLTIQRTQQEDSAVYLCASSLAGATDTQYFGPGTRLTVL.

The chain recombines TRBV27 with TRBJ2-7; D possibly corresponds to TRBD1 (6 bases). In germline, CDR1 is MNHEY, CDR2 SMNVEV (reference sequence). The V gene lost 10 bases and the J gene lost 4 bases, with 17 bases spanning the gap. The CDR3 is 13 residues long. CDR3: CATGPQGSYEQYF. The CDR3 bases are TGTGCCACTGGGCCCCAGGGGAGTTACGAGCAGTACTTC.

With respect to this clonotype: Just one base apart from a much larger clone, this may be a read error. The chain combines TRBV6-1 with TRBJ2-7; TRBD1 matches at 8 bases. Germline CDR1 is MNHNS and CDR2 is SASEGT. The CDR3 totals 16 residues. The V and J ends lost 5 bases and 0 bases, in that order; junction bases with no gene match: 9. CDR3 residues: CASSPGQATSSYEQYF. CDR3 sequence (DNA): TGTGCCAGCAGTCCGGGACAGGCAACTTCCTCCTACGAGCAGTACTTC.

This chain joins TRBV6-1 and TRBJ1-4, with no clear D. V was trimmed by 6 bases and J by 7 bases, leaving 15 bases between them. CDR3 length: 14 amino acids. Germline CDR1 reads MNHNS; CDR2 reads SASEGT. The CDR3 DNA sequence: TGTGCCAGCAGCTCTTCTGGGTTGGGTGAAAAACTGTTTTTT. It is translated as CASSSSGLGEKLFF.

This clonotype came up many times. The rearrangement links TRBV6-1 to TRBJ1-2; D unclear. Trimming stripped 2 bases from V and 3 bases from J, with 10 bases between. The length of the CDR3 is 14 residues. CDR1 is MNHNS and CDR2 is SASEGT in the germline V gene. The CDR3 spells CASSELGVDYGYTF. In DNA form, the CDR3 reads TGTGCCAGCAGTGAACTTGGGGTTGACTATGGCTACACCTTC.

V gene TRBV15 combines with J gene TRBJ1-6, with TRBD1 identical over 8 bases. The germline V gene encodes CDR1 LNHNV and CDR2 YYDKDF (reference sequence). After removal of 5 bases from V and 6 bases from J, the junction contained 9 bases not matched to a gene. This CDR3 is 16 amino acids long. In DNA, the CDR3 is TGTGCCACCAGCTCCCGGACAGGGCGCCTTAATTCACCCCTCCACTTT. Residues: CATSSRTGRLNSPLHF.

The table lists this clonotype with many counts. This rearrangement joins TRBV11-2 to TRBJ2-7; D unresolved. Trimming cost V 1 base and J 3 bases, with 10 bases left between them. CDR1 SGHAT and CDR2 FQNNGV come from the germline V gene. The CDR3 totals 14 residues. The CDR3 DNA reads TGTGCCAGCAGCTTAGTCGGCACCCTCTACGAGCAGTACTTC. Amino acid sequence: CASSLVGTLYEQYF. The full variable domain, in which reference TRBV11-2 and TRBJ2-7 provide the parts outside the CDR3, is EAGVAQSPRYKIIEKRQSVAFWCNPISGHATLYWYQQILGQGPKLLIQFQNNGVVDDSQLPKDRFSAERLKGVDSTLKIQPAKLEDSAVYLCASSLVGTLYEQYFGPGTRLTVT.

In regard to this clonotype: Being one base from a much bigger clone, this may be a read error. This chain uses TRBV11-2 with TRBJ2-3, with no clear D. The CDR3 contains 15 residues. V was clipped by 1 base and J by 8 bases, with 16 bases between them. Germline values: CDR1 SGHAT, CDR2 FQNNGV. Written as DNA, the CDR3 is TGTGCCAGCAGCTTAGGTTGGGCGAATGCAGTTACGCAGTATTTT. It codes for CASSLGWANAVTQYF.

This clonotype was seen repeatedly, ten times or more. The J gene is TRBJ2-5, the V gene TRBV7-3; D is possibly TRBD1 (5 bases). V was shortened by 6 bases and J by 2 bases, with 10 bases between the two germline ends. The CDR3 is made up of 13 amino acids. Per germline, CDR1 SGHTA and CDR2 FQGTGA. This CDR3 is CASSSQGQETQYF. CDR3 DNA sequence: TGTGCCAGCAGTTCGCAGGGACAAGAGACCCAGTACTTC.

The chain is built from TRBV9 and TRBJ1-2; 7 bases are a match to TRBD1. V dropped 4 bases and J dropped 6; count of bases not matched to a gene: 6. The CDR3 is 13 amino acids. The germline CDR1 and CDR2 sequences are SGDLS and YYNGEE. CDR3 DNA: TGTGCCAGCAGCCCGGGAGACAGGGATGGCTACACCTTC. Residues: CASSPGDRDGYTF.

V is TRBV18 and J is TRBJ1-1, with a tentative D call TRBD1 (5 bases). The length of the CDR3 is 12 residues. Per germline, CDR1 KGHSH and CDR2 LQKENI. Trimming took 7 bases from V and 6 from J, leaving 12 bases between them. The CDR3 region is CASFSRGAEAFF. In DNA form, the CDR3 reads TGTGCCAGCTTCTCGAGAGGGGCTGAAGCTTTCTTT.

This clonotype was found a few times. The CDR3 DNA reads as TGTGCCAGCAGTGAAGCTGGGGGGGCGATGAGGGCGAACACTGAAGCTTTCTTT. Residues: CASSEAGGAMRANTEAFF. V is TRBV25-1 and J is TRBJ1-1, with a possible D match to TRBD1 (6 bases). From germline, CDR1 is MGHDK and CDR2 SYGVNS. This CDR3 is 18 amino acids long. The germline V and J ends were trimmed by 2 bases and 1 base, with 20 bases remaining between them.

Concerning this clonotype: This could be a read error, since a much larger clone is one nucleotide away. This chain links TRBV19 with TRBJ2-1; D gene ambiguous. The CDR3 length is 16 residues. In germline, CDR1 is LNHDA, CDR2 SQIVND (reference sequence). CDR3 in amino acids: CASSDRLLDSYNEQLF. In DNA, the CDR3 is TGTGCCAGTAGTGACCGACTTTTAGACTCCTACAATGAGCAGCTCTTC.

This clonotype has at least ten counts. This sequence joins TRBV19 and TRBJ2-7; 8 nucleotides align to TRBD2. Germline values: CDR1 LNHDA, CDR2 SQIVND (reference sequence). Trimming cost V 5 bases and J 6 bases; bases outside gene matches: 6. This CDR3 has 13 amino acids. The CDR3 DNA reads TGTGCCAGTAGTCCCGGGGGGGTGAGCGAGCAGTACTTC. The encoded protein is CASSPGGVSEQYF.